Listed below are T cell receptor beta chains from one sample, sequenced in a study of blood T cell repertoires in COVID-19. Sequenced by immunoSEQ multiplex PCR; TCRdb stores in-frame clones only, minus some. The repertoire includes hundreds of thousands of clones, 85% to 90% of them detected once, and 1.3% sits in the top ten. Material: peripheral blood. These receptors originate from a man in his 70s with acute or convalescent COVID-19. Both conserved end residues are part of each CDR3. Fields, in order: D gene, clone size, V gene, J gene, CDR3 protein, CDR3 DNA. D genes are given only for firm matches. A row's size may be missing; if present it is once, few, many or a size class.

D gene: TRBD1
clone size: NA
V gene: TRBV6-5
J gene: TRBJ1-2
CDR3 protein: CASSSSGGGRGYTF
CDR3 DNA: TGTGCCAGCAGTTCTTCAGGGGGCGGTCGGGGCTACACCTTC

D gene: NA
clone size: NA
V gene: TRBV30
J gene: TRBJ2-7
CDR3 protein: CAWNTGQGEQYF
CDR3 DNA: TGTGCCTGGAATACAGGGCAGGGGGAGCAGTACTTC

D gene: TRBD2
clone size: NA
V gene: TRBV28
J gene: TRBJ2-3
CDR3 protein: CASSYRILAGDTQYF
CDR3 DNA: TGTGCCAGCAGCTACCGAATACTAGCGGGGGATACGCAGTATTTT

D gene: TRBD2
clone size: NA
V gene: TRBV2
J gene: TRBJ2-1
CDR3 protein: CASGRDSGSYNEQFF
CDR3 DNA: TGTGCCTCCGGCAGAGATAGCGGGAGCTACAATGAGCAGTTCTTC

D gene: NA
clone size: few
V gene: TRBV30
J gene: TRBJ1-6
CDR3 protein: CAWSPGRTSSYNSPLHF
CDR3 DNA: TGTGCCTGGAGTCCCGGACGGACTAGTTCCTATAATTCACCCCTCCACTTT

D gene: NA
clone size: NA
V gene: TRBV28
J gene: TRBJ2-7
CDR3 protein: CASSRPGEQYF
CDR3 DNA: TGTGCCAGCAGTCGTCCGGGCGAGCAGTACTTC

D gene: TRBD2
clone size: NA
V gene: TRBV7-2
J gene: TRBJ2-1
CDR3 protein: CASSLERTSYNEQFF
CDR3 DNA: TGTGCCAGCAGCTTAGAGCGGACTAGCTACAATGAGCAGTTCTTC

D gene: NA
clone size: NA
V gene: TRBV3-1/TRBV3-2
J gene: TRBJ2-1
CDR3 protein: CASSQVGSSYNEQFF
CDR3 DNA: TGTGCCAGCAGCCAAGTCGGTAGCTCCTACAATGAGCAGTTCTTC

D gene: TRBD1
clone size: NA
V gene: TRBV28
J gene: TRBJ1-2
CDR3 protein: CASSLGTGGGYGYTF
CDR3 DNA: TGTGCCAGCAGCCTCGGGACAGGGGGCGGCTATGGCTACACCTTC

D gene: TRBD1
clone size: NA
V gene: TRBV18
J gene: TRBJ1-4
CDR3 protein: CASSQQGAVGEKLFF
CDR3 DNA: TGTGCCAGCTCACAACAGGGGGCGGTAGGAGAAAAACTGTTTTTT

D gene: TRBD2
clone size: NA
V gene: TRBV19
J gene: TRBJ2-2
CDR3 protein: CASKGRGLALRGTGELFF
CDR3 DNA: TGTGCCAGTAAGGGGAGGGGACTAGCACTGAGGGGCACCGGGGAGCTGTTTTTT

D gene: NA
clone size: NA
V gene: TRBV5-1
J gene: TRBJ1-4
CDR3 protein: CASSLLGKGDEKLFF
CDR3 DNA: TGCGCCAGCAGCTTGTTAGGGAAAGGGGATGAAAAACTGTTTTTT

D gene: NA
clone size: NA
V gene: TRBV3-1/TRBV3-2
J gene: TRBJ1-5
CDR3 protein: CASSQEGAGHQPQHF
CDR3 DNA: TGTGCCAGCAGCCAAGAGGGGGCAGGGCATCAGCCCCAGCATTTT

D gene: NA
clone size: NA
V gene: TRBV5-1
J gene: TRBJ1-4
CDR3 protein: CASSLSQTNEKLFF
CDR3 DNA: TGCGCCAGCAGCTTGTCACAGACCAATGAAAAACTGTTTTTT

D gene: NA
clone size: once
V gene: TRBV3-1/TRBV3-2
J gene: TRBJ2-3
CDR3 protein: CASSQRSTDTQYF
CDR3 DNA: TGTGCCAGCAGCCAACGGAGCACAGATACGCAGTATTTT

D gene: TRBD1
clone size: NA
V gene: TRBV7-8
J gene: TRBJ2-3
CDR3 protein: CASSLTGTAVDTQYF
CDR3 DNA: TGTGCCAGCAGCTTAACCGGGACAGCCGTGGATACGCAGTATTTT

D gene: NA
clone size: NA
V gene: TRBV3-1/TRBV3-2
J gene: TRBJ1-1
CDR3 protein: CASSQEGGNTEAFF
CDR3 DNA: TGTGCCAGCAGCCAAGAAGGGGGAAACACTGAAGCTTTCTTT

D gene: TRBD2
clone size: few
V gene: TRBV24-1
J gene: TRBJ2-1
CDR3 protein: CATSAPTSGSLHEQFF
CDR3 DNA: TGTGCCACCAGTGCCCCCACTAGCGGGAGTCTCCATGAGCAGTTCTTC

D gene: TRBD1
clone size: few
V gene: TRBV28
J gene: TRBJ2-1
CDR3 protein: CASSPPGQGAGEQFF
CDR3 DNA: TGTGCCAGCAGTCCCCCGGGACAGGGGGCTGGGGAGCAGTTCTTC

D gene: NA
clone size: NA
V gene: TRBV7-2
J gene: TRBJ2-3
CDR3 protein: CASSPSGDTQYF
CDR3 DNA: TGTGCCAGCAGCCCAAGCGGAGATACGCAGTATTTT

D gene: TRBD1
clone size: NA
V gene: TRBV7-2
J gene: TRBJ1-5
CDR3 protein: CASSFNEGASQPQHF
CDR3 DNA: TGTGCCAGCAGCTTCAACGAGGGGGCAAGTCAGCCCCAGCATTTT

D gene: TRBD2
clone size: NA
V gene: TRBV10-3
J gene: TRBJ2-5
CDR3 protein: CAISESQRGSGRETQYF
CDR3 DNA: TGTGCCATCAGTGAGTCTCAGCGGGGTTCAGGGAGAGAGACCCAGTACTTC

D gene: TRBD1
clone size: NA
V gene: TRBV29-1
J gene: TRBJ1-2
CDR3 protein: CSARTGSNYGYTF
CDR3 DNA: TGCAGCGCTCGGACAGGTTCTAACTATGGCTACACCTTC

D gene: TRBD2
clone size: NA
V gene: TRBV9
J gene: TRBJ2-5
CDR3 protein: CASSVGPSGTHTQYF
CDR3 DNA: TGTGCCAGCAGCGTAGGGCCTAGCGGGACCCACACCCAGTACTTC

D gene: NA
clone size: NA
V gene: TRBV9
J gene: TRBJ2-5
CDR3 protein: CASSVGGGQETQYF
CDR3 DNA: TGTGCCAGCAGCGTTGGTGGAGGACAAGAGACCCAGTACTTC

D gene: TRBD1
clone size: NA
V gene: TRBV28
J gene: TRBJ1-1
CDR3 protein: CASSPPAGQGWVFF
CDR3 DNA: TGTGCCAGCAGCCCCCCCGCGGGACAGGGGTGGGTTTTCTTT

D gene: NA
clone size: NA
V gene: TRBV2
J gene: TRBJ1-2
CDR3 protein: CASARDSNYGYTF
CDR3 DNA: TGTGCCAGCGCCAGGGATTCTAACTATGGCTACACCTTC

D gene: TRBD2
clone size: NA
V gene: TRBV5-4
J gene: TRBJ2-1
CDR3 protein: CASSQRGGNEQFF
CDR3 DNA: TGTGCCAGCAGTCAGCGGGGGGGCAATGAGCAGTTCTTC

D gene: NA
clone size: NA
V gene: TRBV7-2
J gene: TRBJ2-3
CDR3 protein: CASSLVGGPGTDTQYF
CDR3 DNA: TGTGCCAGCAGCTTAGTGGGGGGACCTGGCACAGATACGCAGTATTTT

D gene: NA
clone size: NA
V gene: TRBV28
J gene: TRBJ1-6
CDR3 protein: CASRTTGAYNSPLHF
CDR3 DNA: TGTGCCAGCAGGACGACAGGAGCCTATAATTCACCCCTCCACTTT

D gene: TRBD2
clone size: NA
V gene: TRBV7-8
J gene: TRBJ2-3
CDR3 protein: CASSRSGGNTDTQYF
CDR3 DNA: TGTGCCAGCAGCCGTAGCGGGGGGAACACAGATACGCAGTATTTT